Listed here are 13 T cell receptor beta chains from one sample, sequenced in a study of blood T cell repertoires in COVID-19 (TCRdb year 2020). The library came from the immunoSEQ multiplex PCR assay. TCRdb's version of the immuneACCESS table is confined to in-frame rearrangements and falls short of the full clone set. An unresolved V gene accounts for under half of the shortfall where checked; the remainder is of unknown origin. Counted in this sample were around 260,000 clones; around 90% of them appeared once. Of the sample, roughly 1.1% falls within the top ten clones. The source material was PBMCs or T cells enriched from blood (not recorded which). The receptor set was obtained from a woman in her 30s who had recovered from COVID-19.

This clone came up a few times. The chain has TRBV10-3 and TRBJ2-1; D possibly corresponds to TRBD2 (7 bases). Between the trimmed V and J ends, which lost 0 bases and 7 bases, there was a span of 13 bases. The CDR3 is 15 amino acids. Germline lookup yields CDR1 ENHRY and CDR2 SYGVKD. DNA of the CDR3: TGTGCCATCAGTGAGTCGTCGGGAGGACAGAATGAGCAGTTCTTC. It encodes CAISESSGGQNEQFF.

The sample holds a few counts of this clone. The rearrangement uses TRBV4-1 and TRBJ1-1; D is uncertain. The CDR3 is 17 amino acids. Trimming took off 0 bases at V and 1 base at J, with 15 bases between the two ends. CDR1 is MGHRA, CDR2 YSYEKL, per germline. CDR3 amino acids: CASSQDRGRSRNTEAFF. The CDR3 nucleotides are TGCGCCAGCAGCCAAGATCGCGGGCGGTCGAGGAACACTGAAGCTTTCTTT.

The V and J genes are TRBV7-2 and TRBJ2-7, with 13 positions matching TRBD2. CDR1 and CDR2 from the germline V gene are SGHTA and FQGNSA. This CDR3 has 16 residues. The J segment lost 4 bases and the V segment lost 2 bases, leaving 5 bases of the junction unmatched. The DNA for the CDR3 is TGTGCCAGCAGCTTACGGACTAGCGGGAGTAGGTACGAGCAGTACTTC. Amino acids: CASSLRTSGSRYEQYF.

CDR3 coding DNA: TGTGCCAGCAGCTTATTTAGCGGGAGGGGCCCAGATACGCAGTATTTT. It codes for CASSLFSGRGPDTQYF. The V call is TRBV7-8, the J call TRBJ2-3; TRBD2 matches 11 bases. The CDR3 contains 16 residues. Losses at the gene ends were 2 bases for V and 4 bases for J; bases not matched to a gene: 5. CDR1 is SGHVS, CDR2 FQNEAQ, per germline. The full variable domain, in which reference TRBV7-8 and TRBJ2-3 provide the parts outside the CDR3, is GAGVSQSPRYKVAKRGQDVALRCDPISGHVSLFWYQQALGQGPEFLTYFQNEAQLDKSGLPSDRFFAERPEGSVSTLKIQRTQQEDSAVYLCASSLFSGRGPDTQYFGPGTRLTVL.

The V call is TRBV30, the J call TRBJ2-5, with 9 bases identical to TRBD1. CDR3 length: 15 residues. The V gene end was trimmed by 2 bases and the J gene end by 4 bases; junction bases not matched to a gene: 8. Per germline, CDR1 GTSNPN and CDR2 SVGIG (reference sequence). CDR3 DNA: TGTGCCTGGAGTCAACCTTACAGGGGGCGAGAGACCCAGTACTTC. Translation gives CAWSQPYRGRETQYF. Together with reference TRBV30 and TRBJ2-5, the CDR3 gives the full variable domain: SQTIHQWPATLVQPVGSPLSLECTVEGTSNPNLYWYRQAAGRGLQLLFYSVGIGQISSEVPQNLSASRPQDRQFILSSKKLLLSDSGFYLCAWSQPYRGRETQYFGPGTRLLVL.

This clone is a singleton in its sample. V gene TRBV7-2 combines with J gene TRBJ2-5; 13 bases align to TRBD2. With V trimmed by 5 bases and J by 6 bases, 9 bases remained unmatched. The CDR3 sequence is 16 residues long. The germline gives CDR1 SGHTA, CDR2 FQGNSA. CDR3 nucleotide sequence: TGTGCCAGCAGCGAGGAACTAGCGGGAGGGCCGAAGACCCAGTACTTC. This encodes CASSEELAGGPKTQYF.

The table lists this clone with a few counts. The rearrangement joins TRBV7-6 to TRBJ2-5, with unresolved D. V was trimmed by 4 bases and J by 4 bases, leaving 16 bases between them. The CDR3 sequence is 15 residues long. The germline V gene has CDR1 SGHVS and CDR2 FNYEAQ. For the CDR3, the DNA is TGTGCCAGCAGCTCCTCCTACTCCCTCGGAGAGACCCAGTACTTC. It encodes CASSSSYSLGETQYF.

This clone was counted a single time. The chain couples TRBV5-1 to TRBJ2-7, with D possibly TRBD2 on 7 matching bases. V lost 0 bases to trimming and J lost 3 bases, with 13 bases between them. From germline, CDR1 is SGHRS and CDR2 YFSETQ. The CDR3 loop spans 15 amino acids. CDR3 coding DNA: TGCGCCAGCAGCTTGGAAGGGGGAGGGCTCTACGAGCAGTACTTC. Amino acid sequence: CASSLEGGGLYEQYF.

The CDR3 sequence: CASSQDSPLAGQHTGELFF. CDR3 DNA sequence: TGTGCCAGCAGCCAAGATTCCCCCCTAGCGGGGCAGCACACCGGGGAGCTGTTTTTT. The chain recombines TRBV4-2 with TRBJ2-2, with 9 bases aligning to TRBD2. The trim removed 0 bases at V and 3 bases at J, leaving 11 bases unmatched. The CDR3 spans 19 residues. The germline gives CDR1 LGHNA, CDR2 YNFKEQ.

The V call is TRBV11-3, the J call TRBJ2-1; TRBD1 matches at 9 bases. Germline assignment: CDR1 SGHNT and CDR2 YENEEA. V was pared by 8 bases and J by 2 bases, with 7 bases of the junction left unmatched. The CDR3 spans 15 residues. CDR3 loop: CASPTGTGTYNEQFF. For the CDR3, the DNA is TGTGCCAGCCCTACCGGGACAGGGACCTACAATGAGCAGTTCTTC.

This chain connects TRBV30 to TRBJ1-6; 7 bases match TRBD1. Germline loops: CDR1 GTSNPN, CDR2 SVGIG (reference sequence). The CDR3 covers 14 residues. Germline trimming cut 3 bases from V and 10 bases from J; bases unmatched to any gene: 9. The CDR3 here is CAWRKTGVGSPLHF. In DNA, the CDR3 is TGTGCCTGGAGAAAAACAGGGGTTGGGTCACCCCTCCACTTT.

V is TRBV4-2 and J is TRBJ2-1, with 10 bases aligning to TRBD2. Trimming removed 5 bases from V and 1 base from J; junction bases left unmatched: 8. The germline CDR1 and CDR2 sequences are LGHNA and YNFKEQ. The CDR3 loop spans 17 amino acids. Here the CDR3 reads CASSSLLAGISYNEQFF. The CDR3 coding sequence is TGTGCCAGCAGCTCCCTACTAGCGGGAATATCCTACAATGAGCAGTTCTTC.

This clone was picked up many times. CDR3 sequence reads: CASRAGTTVGEQFF. The CDR3 DNA sequence: TGTGCCAGCAGAGCGGGGACTACAGTGGGTGAGCAGTTCTTC. The chain joins TRBV2 to TRBJ2-1; 7 positions match TRBD2. Germline lookup yields CDR1 SNHLY and CDR2 FYNNEI. Trimming took 6 bases from V and 9 from J; bases not matched to a gene: 11. The CDR3 is 14 residues long. The whole variable domain, remainder taken from reference TRBV2 and TRBJ2-1, is EPEVTQTPSHQVTQMGQEVILRCVPISNHLYFYWYRQILGQKVEFLVSFYNNEISEKSEIFDDQFSVERPDGSNFTLKIRSTKLEDSAMYFCASRAGTTVGEQFFGPGTRLTVL.